The 22 T cell receptor beta chains below come from one sample, sequenced in a study of regulatory T cells. Amplification used 52 TRBV primers and 13 TRBJ primers. Generated by immunoSEQ multiplex PCR, the TCRdb table keeps only in-frame clones and is missing some. The sample lists 25,000 to 40,000 clones, nearly 95% occurring once. Whole-study results and caveats: Hydrophobic residues at CDR3 positions 6 and 7 were enriched in conventional CD4+ T cells of CD3G-deficient patients.

Their recognized antigens are unknown. Material: conventional CD4+ T cells sorted from blood. The receptors derive from a child aged 2 to 10 with CD3G deficiency.

J is TRBJ1-5 and V is TRBV6-6; tentative D call: TRBD1 (5 bases). V was clipped by 5 bases and J by 2 bases, with 13 bases between them. Germline V gives CDR1 MNHNY, CDR2 SVGAGI (reference sequence). The CDR3 contains 15 residues. This CDR3 reads CASSPDSKGNQPQHF. CDR3 DNA: TGTGCCAGCAGTCCCGACAGTAAGGGCAATCAGCCCCAGCATTTT.

The V call is TRBV18, the J call TRBJ1-3; no reliable D call. With 0 bases removed from V and 7 bases from J, the gap between germline ends came to 7 bases. This CDR3 region has 13 residues. The V gene's germline CDR1 is KGHSH and CDR2 LQKENI. CDR3 sequence: CASSPPDTNTIYF. In DNA, the CDR3 is TGTGCCAGCTCACCACCCGATACTAACACCATATATTTT. The full variable domain, in which reference TRBV18 and TRBJ1-3 provide the parts outside the CDR3, is NAGVMQNPRHLVRRRGQEARLRCSPMKGHSHVYWYRQLPEEGLKFMVYLQKENIIDESGMPKERFSAEFPKEGPSILRIQQVVRGDSAAYFCASSPPDTNTIYFGEGSWLTVV.

This clone was seen once. The rearrangement joins TRBV11-2 to TRBJ2-2; D gene unclear. V was trimmed by 3 bases and J by 5 bases, leaving 13 bases between them. This CDR3 is 15 amino acids long. CDR1 is SGHAT and CDR2 is FQNNGV in the germline V gene. The CDR3 nucleotides read TGTGCCAGCAGCTTGAAAGGGTGGAGTACCGGGGAGCTGTTTTTT. Translating gives CASSLKGWSTGELFF. Based on the CDR3 plus reference TRBV11-2 and TRBJ2-2, the full variable domain is EAGVAQSPRYKIIEKRQSVAFWCNPISGHATLYWYQQILGQGPKLLIQFQNNGVVDDSQLPKDRFSAERLKGVDSTLKIQPAKLEDSAVYLCASSLKGWSTGELFFGEGSRLTVL.

This chain joins TRBV12-5 and TRBJ2-3; a possible D gene is TRBD1 (5 bases). V was pared by 4 bases and J by 0 bases, with 8 bases between. Germline assignment: CDR1 LGHNT and CDR2 FRNRAP. The CDR3 runs to 14 residues. The CDR3 protein is CASGSGRSTDTQYF. The CDR3 DNA reads TGTGCTAGTGGTTCAGGGCGGAGCACAGATACGCAGTATTTT.

The V call is TRBV19, the J call TRBJ2-2; tentatively, D is TRBD1 (7 bases). Trimming left V 3 bases short and J 6 bases short, with 20 bases between. CDR3 size: 17 residues. The V gene's germline CDR1 is LNHDA and CDR2 SQIVND (reference sequence). CDR3 residues: CASSMRQGGYFPGELFF. The CDR3 nucleotides are TGTGCCAGTAGTATGCGACAGGGAGGTTATTTCCCCGGGGAGCTGTTTTTT.

CDR3 protein: CASSIGGNTEAFF. The CDR3 nucleotides are TGTGCCAGTAGTATTGGAGGGAACACTGAAGCTTTCTTT. This rearrangement joins TRBV19 to TRBJ1-1; D gene ambiguous. Germline loops: CDR1 LNHDA, CDR2 SQIVND (reference sequence). CDR3 length: 13 amino acids. The V and J ends lost 3 bases and 1 base respectively, with 6 bases between them.

The rearrangement links TRBV28 to TRBJ2-7; D possibly matches TRBD1 or TRBD2 (7 bases each). Deletions cut 8 bases from V and 2 bases from J, with 19 bases between. The germline gives CDR1 MDHEN, CDR2 SYDVKM. The CDR3 is made up of 15 amino acids. The CDR3 DNA reads as TGTGCCAGCTCCCAGGGGGGGCTGGGCCCCTACGAGCAGTACTTC. Its protein is CASSQGGLGPYEQYF.

This chain connects TRBV6-1 to TRBJ1-5; D is ambiguous. The germline V gene encodes CDR1 MNHNS and CDR2 SASEGT. V lost 2 bases, J lost 7 bases, and 21 bases lay in between. The CDR3 covers 17 residues. The CDR3 nucleotides read TGTGCCAGCAGTGAACGTCGACTCCCGAGTCTCTTACAGCCCCAGCATTTT. Translating it yields CASSERRLPSLLQPQHF.

In DNA form, the CDR3 reads TGTGCCAGCACCCGCCGAAGCCTCGCACATGGCTACACCTTC. Protein product: CASTRRSLAHGYTF. The rearrangement uses TRBV5-6 and TRBJ1-2; D remains ambiguous. Trimming left V 6 bases short and J 6 bases short, with 18 bases between. This CDR3 is built from 14 residues. Looked up from germline, CDR1 is SGHDT and CDR2 is YYEEEE.

The V and J genes are TRBV7-9 and TRBJ2-7; 7 nucleotides agree with TRBD1. CDR1 and CDR2 from the germline V gene are SEHNR and FQNEAQ (reference sequence). This CDR3 region has 13 residues. Unmatched junction bases numbered 4, after V lost 5 bases and J lost 3 bases. Here the CDR3 DNA reads TGTGCCAGCAGCCCGGACAGGCACTACGAGCAGTACTTC. Protein: CASSPDRHYEQYF.

V gene TRBV19 combines with J gene TRBJ2-1; TRBD1 might be the D (6 bases). Germline V CDR1 and CDR2: LNHDA, SQIVND (reference sequence). The CDR3 is made up of 15 amino acids. Trimming pared 2 bases from V and 10 bases from J, leaving 18 bases between. Here the CDR3 DNA reads TGTGCCAGTAGTATAACAGGGATAAGTAAAGGGGAGCAGTTCTTC. Protein: CASSITGISKGEQFF.

The V and J genes are TRBV28 and TRBJ2-5; 15 nucleotides align to TRBD2. The germline gives CDR1 MDHEN, CDR2 SYDVKM. The ends lost 5 bases at V and 1 base at J; junction bases unmatched: 5. The length of the CDR3 is 17 residues. The CDR3, as DNA: TGTGCCAGCAGTGGACTAGCGGGAGGGCCATTCCAAGAGACCCAGTACTTC. Protein: CASSGLAGGPFQETQYF.

CDR3 residues: CASSPRLAGGTDTQYF. The CDR3 nucleotides are TGTGCCAGCAGCCCCCGACTAGCGGGAGGCACAGATACGCAGTATTTT. The chain uses TRBV7-2 and TRBJ2-3; 12 nucleotides match TRBD2. Trimming took 5 bases from V and 1 from J; bases not matched to a gene: 4. CDR3 length equals 16 residues. Germline V gives CDR1 SGHTA, CDR2 FQGNSA.

This chain uses TRBV5-1 with TRBJ2-2, with D unclear. CDR3 size: 14 residues. V was cut by 2 bases and J by 7 bases, with 12 bases left in between. CDR1 is SGHRS, CDR2 YFSETQ, per germline. CDR3: CASSLEWFGGELFF. The DNA of the CDR3 is TGCGCCAGCAGCTTAGAGTGGTTTGGCGGGGAGCTGTTTTTT.

This rearrangement joins TRBV6-1 to TRBJ2-2; no clear D gene. The germline gives CDR1 MNHNS, CDR2 SASEGT. CDR3 length: 13 amino acids. Trimming took 6 bases from V and 5 from J, leaving 10 bases between them. The CDR3 loop reads CASSDPRTGELFF. DNA of the CDR3: TGTGCCAGCAGCGACCCCAGGACCGGGGAGCTGTTTTTT.

The sample holds one count of this clone. The J gene is TRBJ2-2, the V gene TRBV5-1; 10 bases are a match to TRBD1. Losses at the gene ends were 0 bases for V and 6 bases for J; bases not matched to a gene: 2. The CDR3 runs to 15 residues. Germline values: CDR1 SGHRS, CDR2 YFSETQ. The CDR3 sequence is CASSLEGQGAGELFF. DNA of the CDR3: TGCGCCAGCAGCTTGGAAGGACAGGGGGCCGGGGAGCTGTTTTTT.

The chain uses TRBV6-1 and TRBJ1-6; D is ambiguous. V lost 0 bases and J 14 bases, leaving 8 bases between the germline ends. The CDR3 runs to 12 residues. Germline values: CDR1 MNHNS, CDR2 SASEGT. The CDR3 DNA is TGTGCCAGCAGTGAAGCAGGGTTAACCCTCCACTTT. Encoded protein: CASSEAGLTLHF.

This chain joins TRBV28 and TRBJ2-2; D unclear. The germline gives CDR1 MDHEN, CDR2 SYDVKM. The V gene lost 4 bases and the J gene lost 7 bases, with 4 bases spanning the gap. This CDR3 region has 11 residues. In nucleotides, the CDR3 is TGTGCCAGCAGTTACGTCGGGGAGCTGTTTTTT. Protein: CASSYVGELFF.

This chain connects TRBV7-9 to TRBJ2-1, with 14 nucleotides matching TRBD2. The CDR3 length is 18 residues. Trimming cost V 5 bases and J 7 bases; bases outside gene matches: 13. Per germline, CDR1 SEHNR and CDR2 FQNEAQ (reference sequence). CDR3 sequence (DNA): TGTGCCAGCAGCAACTTCTGGGGACTAGCGGGAGAGTTGAATGAGCAGTTCTTC. It specifies CASSNFWGLAGELNEQFF.

This rearrangement joins TRBV28 to TRBJ2-3, with TRBD2 identical over 8 bases. This CDR3 region has 16 residues. The germline CDR1 and CDR2 sequences are MDHEN and SYDVKM. The V segment lost 4 bases and the J segment 4 bases; nucleotides outside the gene matches: 10. The DNA for the CDR3 is TGTGCCAGCAGTTCCTCGGTGAAGCGGGAGCCAGATACGCAGTATTTT. Translating gives CASSSSVKREPDTQYF.

The chain carries TRBV7-3 and TRBJ2-2; D is uncertain. The length of the CDR3 is 18 residues. Germline values: CDR1 SGHTA, CDR2 FQGTGA. The V end lost 2 bases, the J end lost 1 base, and 17 bases lay between the germline ends. The CDR3 sequence: CASSLAGWARLNTGELFF. The CDR3 nucleotides are TGTGCCAGCAGCTTAGCCGGATGGGCCAGATTGAACACCGGGGAGCTGTTTTTT.

The chain is built from TRBV28 and TRBJ2-7; D gene unclear. CDR1 is MDHEN and CDR2 is SYDVKM in the germline V gene. V was trimmed by 9 bases and J by 5 bases, leaving 14 bases between them. This CDR3 contains 12 residues. The CDR3 is CASQTPGHEQYF. The CDR3 DNA is TGTGCCAGTCAAACCCCTGGCCACGAGCAGTACTTC.